This T cell receptor (beta chain) was recorded in a study of cytotoxic CD8 clonotypes in ibrutinib-treated CLL. Whole-study findings and limits: Different sampling times were used for sustained-remission and progressing patients.

Note on this clone: The target antigen is unknown.

CDR3 length equals 13 residues. Germline-derived CDR1 and CDR2 are SGHTA and FQGTGA. Deletions cut 5 bases from V and 7 bases from J, with 14 bases between. Here immunoSEQ multiplex PCR was the method, and the copy in TCRdb shows in-frame clones only, minus some. The sample records 65,000 to 80,000 clones, over 80% being singletons. The specimen comprised PBMCs, sampled after 24 months of ibrutinib treatment. The TCR originated in a human donor with chronic lymphocytic leukemia. This chain joins TRBV7-3 and TRBJ1-1; perhaps TRBD1 as D (6 bases). The CDR3 DNA is TGTGCCAGCAGCAGGCAGGGGATAGGTGAAGCTTTCTTT. Its protein product is CASSRQGIGEAFF.